This is a list of T cell receptor beta chains from one sample in a study of blood T cells in healthy people across ages. MiXCR was run by TCRdb on the 5' RACE reads, yielding one entry per CDR3 protein. The profile shows 650,000 to 800,000 distinct CDR3 sequences, around two fifths of them singletons. The sequencing sample was made of blood. The origin of the receptors is a man in his sixties in good health. Each CDR3 is given with its conserved first and last residue. D genes are given only for firm matches. Part of the rows lack a size; the others show once, few, many or a class for expanded clones.

size: few; D: -; J: TRBJ2-7; V: TRBV7-2; DNA: TGTGCCAGCAGCTTATCTCAGGAGTACCCCTACTACGAGCAGTACTTC; CDR3: CASSLSQEYPYYEQYF
size: -; D: TRBD1; J: TRBJ2-5; V: TRBV20-1; DNA: TGCAGTACTAGAGATCGGGACAGCCCTCTCCAAGAGACCCAGTACTTC; CDR3: CSTRDRDSPLQETQYF
size: few; D: TRBD2; J: TRBJ2-1; V: TRBV20-1; DNA: TGCAGTGCTAGCTTGAGACTAGCGGTGGGTGAGCAGTTCTTC; CDR3: CSASLRLAVGEQFF
size: few; D: -; J: TRBJ2-5; V: TRBV20-1; DNA: TGCAGTGCTAGAGGCGGCAGGGCTGGAGAGACCCAGTACTTC; CDR3: CSARGGRAGETQYF
size: few; D: -; J: TRBJ2-3; V: TRBV20-1; DNA: TGCAGTGCCAATGACGGCGGGGGCGCAGATACGCAGTATTTT; CDR3: CSANDGGGADTQYF
size: -; D: -; J: TRBJ1-3; V: TRBV9; DNA: TGTGCCAGCAGCAGGGCGCTCTCTGGAAACACCATATATTTT; CDR3: CASSRALSGNTIYF
size: -; D: TRBD1; J: TRBJ2-3; V: TRBV6-2/TRBV6-3; DNA: TGTGCCAGCATCCGAAGGGGGCCGTCGTTTCCAGATACGCAGTATTTT; CDR3: CASIRRGPSFPDTQYF
size: -; D: TRBD2; J: TRBJ2-2; V: TRBV27; DNA: TGTGCCAGCAGTTCACTAGCGGGGGTTACCGGGGAGCTGTTTTTT; CDR3: CASSSLAGVTGELFF
size: few; D: -; J: TRBJ2-1; V: TRBV20-1; DNA: TGCAGTGCCCCCGGGGGTATTAAATATGAGCAGTTCTTC; CDR3: CSAPGGIKYEQFF
size: -; D: -; J: TRBJ1-1; V: TRBV7-9; DNA: TGTGCCAGCGAAAAACACATGTCGGGGCTGGACACTGAAGCTTTCTTT; CDR3: CASEKHMSGLDTEAFF
size: -; D: TRBD2; J: TRBJ2-5; V: TRBV18; DNA: TGTGCCAGCTCATCGACTAGCGGGGAGGGAGAGACCCAGTACTTC; CDR3: CASSSTSGEGETQYF
size: -; D: TRBD1; J: TRBJ1-2; V: TRBV9; DNA: TGTGCCAGCAGCACTCGCCTGGGACAGAGCTATGGCTACACCTTC; CDR3: CASSTRLGQSYGYTF
size: -; D: -; J: TRBJ1-4; V: TRBV27; DNA: TGTGCCAGCAGTGTGAAGTACTATGAAAAACTGTTTTTT; CDR3: CASSVKYYEKLFF
size: few; D: -; J: TRBJ2-1; V: TRBV7-2; DNA: TGTGCCAGCAGCGGATTGCGGGACCTTATAAACAATGAGCAGTTCTTC; CDR3: CASSGLRDLINNEQFF
size: -; D: -; J: TRBJ1-2; V: TRBV25-1; DNA: TGTGCCAGCAGTGACGCCGGGGCGGTGTATTATGGCTACACCTTC; CDR3: CASSDAGAVYYGYTF
size: -; D: -; J: TRBJ1-3; V: TRBV27; DNA: TGTGCCAGCAGTCAATGGGGGGGGACAAGCTCTGGAAACACCATATATTTT; CDR3: CASSQWGGTSSGNTIYF
size: -; D: -; J: TRBJ1-1; V: TRBV4-1; DNA: TGCGCCAGCAGCCAAAATACTGCGGGGAACACTGAAGCTTTCTTT; CDR3: CASSQNTAGNTEAFF
size: few; D: TRBD1; J: TRBJ2-7; V: TRBV2; DNA: TGTGCCAGCAGTGACGAAGCGCCGGGACAGAACTACGAGCAGTACTTC; CDR3: CASSDEAPGQNYEQYF
size: -; D: TRBD2; J: TRBJ2-1; V: TRBV7-3; DNA: TGTGCCAGCGGGAGACAGCGGGGGGCGGATCAGAATGAGCAGTTCTTC; CDR3: CASGRQRGADQNEQFF
size: few; D: -; J: TRBJ1-4; V: TRBV21-1; DNA: TGTGCCAGCAGCTTGGGACGAGGGGCCCCAACTAATGAAAAACTGTTTTTT; CDR3: CASSLGRGAPTNEKLFF
size: few; D: -; J: TRBJ2-1; V: TRBV7-2; DNA: TGTGCCAGCAGCCAGGATTGGCGCAATGAGCAGTTCTTC; CDR3: CASSQDWRNEQFF
size: -; D: -; J: TRBJ2-5; V: TRBV29-1; DNA: TGCAGCGTCATCCCGGGATCAACTTCACGAGAGACCCAGTACTTC; CDR3: CSVIPGSTSRETQYF
size: -; D: TRBD1; J: TRBJ1-2; V: TRBV6-2/TRBV6-3; DNA: TGTGCCAGCAGCAGGGGACAGTACTATGGCTACACCTTC; CDR3: CASSRGQYYGYTF
size: -; D: -; J: TRBJ1-2; V: TRBV20-1; DNA: TGCAGTGCTGGGTCAGGCGGAAAGGACTATGGCTACACCTTC; CDR3: CSAGSGGKDYGYTF
size: -; D: -; J: TRBJ2-5; V: TRBV7-9; DNA: TGTGCCAGCAGGGGGCTTAGGTTTGAAGAGACCCAGTACTTC; CDR3: CASRGLRFEETQYF